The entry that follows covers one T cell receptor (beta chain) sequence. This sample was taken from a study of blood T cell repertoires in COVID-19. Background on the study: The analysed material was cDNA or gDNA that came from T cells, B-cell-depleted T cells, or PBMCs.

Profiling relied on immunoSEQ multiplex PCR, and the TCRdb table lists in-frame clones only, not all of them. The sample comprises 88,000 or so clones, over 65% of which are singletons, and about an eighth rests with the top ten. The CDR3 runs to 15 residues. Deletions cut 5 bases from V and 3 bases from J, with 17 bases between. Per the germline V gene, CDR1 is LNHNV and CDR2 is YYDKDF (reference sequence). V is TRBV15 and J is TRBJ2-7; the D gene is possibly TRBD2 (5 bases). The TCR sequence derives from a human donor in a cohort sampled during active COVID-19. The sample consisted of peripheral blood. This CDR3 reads CATSSRGQYGYEQYF. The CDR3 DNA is TGTGCCACCAGCTCACGAGGGCAGTACGGCTACGAGCAGTACTTC.